These 25 T cell receptor beta chains were sequenced from one sample in a study of cytotoxic CD8 clonotypes in ibrutinib-treated CLL. Here immunoSEQ multiplex PCR was the method, and the copy in TCRdb shows in-frame clones only, minus some. The sample comprises 15,000 to 20,000 clones, 81% of which are singletons, and about 6% rests with the top ten. The source material was PBMCs, sampled before ibrutinib treatment. Receptors were obtained from a human donor with chronic lymphocytic leukemia.

This chain joins TRBV5-6 and TRBJ2-7; D is unclear. The CDR3 runs 15 residues. V was cut by 2 bases and J by 0 bases, with 12 bases left in between. The V gene's germline CDR1 is SGHDT and CDR2 YYEEEE. This CDR3 reads CASSLKGRFSYEQYF. CDR3 in DNA: TGTGCCAGCAGCTTAAAAGGGCGGTTCTCCTACGAGCAGTACTTC.

This clone was detected only once. This sequence joins TRBV21-1 and TRBJ2-7. TRBV21-1 is deemed a pseudogene. The CDR3 contains 18 residues. In DNA, the CDR3 is TGTGCCAGCAGCAAATTTGGGGATACACGAAACTATCTCTACGAGCAGTACTTC. Translation gives CASSKFGDTRNYLYEQYF.

The chain recombines TRBV2 with TRBJ1-1; D gene unclear. CDR3 length equals 13 residues. From germline, CDR1 is SNHLY and CDR2 FYNNEI. V was clipped by 8 bases and J by 3 bases, with 13 bases between them. The CDR3 DNA reads TGTGCCAGCCAGGAAATCCAGGACACTGAAGCTTTCTTT. Protein sequence: CASQEIQDTEAFF.

The chain couples TRBV28 to TRBJ2-7; no clear D. Per germline, CDR1 MDHEN and CDR2 SYDVKM. V lost 4 bases, J lost 7 bases, and 11 bases lay in between. This CDR3 region has 12 residues. CDR3 sequence reads: CASSSSKAEQYF. The CDR3 nucleotides read TGTGCCAGCAGTTCCTCCAAAGCGGAGCAGTACTTC.

V and J are TRBV7-9 and TRBJ1-1; 10 bases map to TRBD1. The junction had 4 bases not matched to a gene; V was cut back by 6 bases and J by 6 bases. CDR1 is SEHNR and CDR2 is FQNEAQ in the germline V gene (reference sequence). The CDR3 runs 13 residues. Written as DNA, the CDR3 is TGTGCCAGCAGGGGACAGGGGAGCCCTGAAGCTTTCTTT. Translation gives CASRGQGSPEAFF. Based on the CDR3 plus reference TRBV7-9 and TRBJ1-1, the full variable domain is DTGVSQNPRHKITKRGQNVTFRCDPISEHNRLYWYRQTLGQGPEFLTYFQNEAQLEKSRLLSDRFSAERPKGSFSTLEIQRTEQGDSAMYLCASRGQGSPEAFFGQGTRLTVV.

CDR3 in amino acids: CASTLGGQRSGETQYF. The CDR3, as DNA: TGTGCCAGCACCCTAGGGGGACAGCGATCCGGGGAGACCCAGTACTTC. This rearrangement joins TRBV2 to TRBJ2-5; 7 nucleotides match TRBD1. This CDR3 region has 16 residues. CDR1 is SNHLY and CDR2 is FYNNEI in the germline V gene. Trimming cost V 7 bases and J 5 bases; bases outside gene matches: 16.

This clone was seen just once. V and J are TRBV19 and TRBJ2-1; 9 positions match TRBD1. V shed 5 bases, J shed 3 bases, and the junction held 14 bases outside the gene matches. This CDR3 is built from 18 residues. Germline V gene data show CDR1 as LNHDA and CDR2 as SQIVND (reference sequence). The CDR3, as DNA: TGTGCCAGTAGTTCAGGACCCGGGACAGGGAAAGGCTACAATGAGCAGTTCTTC. Translation: CASSSGPGTGKGYNEQFF.

The chain couples TRBV9 to TRBJ1-2; the D gene is possibly TRBD1 (5 bases). This CDR3 has 16 residues. The V gene lost 0 bases and the J gene lost 0 bases, with 12 bases spanning the gap. The germline gives CDR1 SGDLS, CDR2 YYNGEE. CDR3 nucleotides: TGTGCCAGCAGCGTAGCCCATGGGGGGGCTAACTATGGCTACACCTTC. Its protein product is CASSVAHGGANYGYTF.

The rearrangement links TRBV5-5 to TRBJ2-6, with 9 bases matching TRBD2. The ends lost 6 bases at V and 2 bases at J; junction bases unmatched: 6. CDR1 and CDR2 (germline): SGHKS, YYEKEE (reference sequence). The CDR3 sequence is 16 residues long. The CDR3 region is CASIALAGTGANVLTF. CDR3 nucleotide sequence: TGTGCCAGCATCGCCCTAGCGGGGACTGGGGCCAACGTCCTGACTTTC.

The chain uses TRBV19 and TRBJ1-2; D possibly corresponds to TRBD1 (6 bases). Trimming stripped 1 base from V and 1 base from J, with 10 bases between. Per the germline V gene, CDR1 is LNHDA and CDR2 is SQIVND (reference sequence). The CDR3 loop spans 15 amino acids. The CDR3 spells CASSIGRTVNYGYTF. The CDR3, as DNA: TGTGCCAGTAGTATAGGGAGGACAGTTAACTATGGCTACACCTTC.

This chain joins TRBV4-2 and TRBJ2-1; D might be TRBD2 (6 bases). The germline V and J ends were trimmed by 1 base and 3 bases, with 13 bases remaining between them. The CDR3 contains 16 residues. Germline lookup yields CDR1 LGHNA and CDR2 YNFKEQ. CDR3 sequence reads: CASSQVGAGLYNEQFF. CDR3 bases: TGTGCCAGCAGCCAAGTTGGTGCGGGGCTCTACAATGAGCAGTTCTTC.

This clone was seen more than once but under ten times. The chain has TRBV6-5 and TRBJ1-6, with 11 nucleotides matching TRBD1. Germline values: CDR1 MNHEY, CDR2 SVGAGI. This CDR3 is built from 15 residues. Trimming cost V 5 bases and J 7 bases; bases outside gene matches: 4. The CDR3, as DNA: TGTGCCAGCAGTGGAGGGACAGGGGGAAATTCACCCCTCCACTTT. This encodes CASSGGTGGNSPLHF.

The CDR3 DNA sequence: TGTGCCAGCAGAGGACAGATCAATCAGCCCCAGCATTTT. Translation: CASRGQINQPQHF. This chain connects TRBV21-1 to TRBJ1-5; TRBD1 reflects the table's D call only, with no check against the DNA. TRBV21-1 is tagged as a pseudogene. The CDR3 has 13 residues.

This CDR3 is CASSSGQPQHF. The CDR3, as DNA: TGTGCCAGTAGTTCGGGTCAGCCCCAGCATTTT. The chain couples TRBV19 to TRBJ1-5; D not resolved. The CDR3 runs to 11 residues. The V gene lost 5 bases and the J gene lost 6 bases, with 5 bases spanning the gap. CDR1 and CDR2 from the germline V gene are LNHDA and SQIVND (reference sequence).

The rearrangement joins TRBV28 to TRBJ2-5, with 8 nucleotides matching TRBD1. J gave up 2 bases and V 8 bases, and 10 bases lay outside the gene matches. The CDR3 has 15 residues. From germline, CDR1 is MDHEN and CDR2 SYDVKM. Here the CDR3 reads CASFPSRGPQETQYF. CDR3 bases: TGTGCCAGCTTCCCCAGCAGGGGGCCACAAGAGACCCAGTACTTC.

The chain has TRBV28 and TRBJ2-3; the match to TRBD2 covers 7 bases. The CDR3 totals 17 residues. V lost 1 base, J lost 2 bases, and 9 bases stayed unmatched. Germline V lookup: CDR1 MDHEN, CDR2 SYDVKM. CDR3 in amino acids: CASSLLGGDPFTDTQYF. The CDR3 DNA sequence: TGTGCCAGCAGTTTATTGGGGGGGGACCCCTTCACAGATACGCAGTATTTT.

V usage is TRBV21-1 and J usage is TRBJ2-3; TRBD1, the D gene given by the table, was not confirmed from the DNA. TRBV21-1 is classified as a pseudogene. The CDR3 has 18 amino acids. Here the CDR3 DNA reads TGTGCCAGCAGCAAAAGGGACATTGGAGACCGCAGCACAGATACGCAGTATTTT. Encoded protein: CASSKRDIGDRSTDTQYF.

This sequence joins TRBV2 and TRBJ2-5, with 11 bases lining up with TRBD2. The CDR3 loop spans 14 amino acids. CDR1 is SNHLY and CDR2 is FYNNEI in the germline V gene. J was trimmed by 5 bases and V by 5 bases; bases with no gene match: 4. CDR3 residues: CASSSSSGGETQYF. The CDR3 region has the DNA TGTGCCAGCAGTTCGTCTAGCGGGGGGGAGACCCAGTACTTC.

The genes are TRBV27 and TRBJ2-5; 13 bases line up with TRBD2. Germline V gene data show CDR1 as MNHEY and CDR2 as SMNVEV (reference sequence). V shed 4 bases and J 2 bases; nucleotides not matched to a gene: 7. CDR3 size: 17 residues. CDR3: CASSSTSGGAGQETQYF. The CDR3 DNA reads as TGTGCCAGCAGTTCAACTAGCGGGGGGGCAGGGCAAGAGACCCAGTACTTC.

The chain joins TRBV21-1 to TRBJ1-2; the DNA was not compared with TRBD1, the D call given in the table. TRBV21-1 is recorded as a pseudogene. This CDR3 contains 20 residues. CDR3 sequence: CASSKALFGHRVGANYGYTF. CDR3 DNA sequence: TGTGCCAGCAGCAAAGCGCTTTTCGGTCACAGGGTTGGGGCTAACTATGGCTACACCTTC.

This chain joins TRBV7-2 and TRBJ1-1; 8 bases are a match to TRBD1. The V and J ends lost 5 bases and 4 bases, in that order; junction bases with no gene match: 6. Per germline, CDR1 SGHTA and CDR2 FQGNSA. This CDR3 has 14 amino acids. This CDR3 reads CASSQQTGATEAFF. Here the CDR3 DNA reads TGTGCCAGCAGCCAACAGACAGGGGCCACTGAAGCTTTCTTT.

CDR3 region: CASSPGGQYTF. The CDR3 region has the DNA TGCGCCAGCAGCCCCGGGGGACAGTACACCTTC. This chain links TRBV5-1 with TRBJ1-2; TRBD1 matches at 7 bases. The CDR3 consists of 11 residues. Germline assignment: CDR1 SGHRS and CDR2 YFSETQ. After removal of 4 bases from V and 11 bases from J, the junction contained 5 bases not matched to a gene.

V is TRBV7-9 and J is TRBJ1-2; no reliable D call. The germline V gene has CDR1 SEHNR and CDR2 FQNEAQ (reference sequence). The V gene lost 0 bases and the J gene lost 6 bases, with 11 bases spanning the gap. The CDR3 runs to 14 residues. Here the CDR3 reads CASSLATGSHGYTF. CDR3 sequence (DNA): TGTGCCAGCAGCTTAGCGACGGGCTCCCATGGCTACACCTTC.

V usage is TRBV20-1 and J usage is TRBJ2-1; the D is unclear. Germline V lookup: CDR1 DFQATT, CDR2 SNEGSKA (reference sequence). Trimming took 1 base from V and 9 from J, leaving 7 bases between them. This CDR3 has 11 residues. The CDR3 coding sequence is TGCAGTGCTAGAGGCCCGTTTGAGCAGTTCTTC. Amino acids: CSARGPFEQFF.

The J gene is TRBJ1-5, the V gene TRBV19, with a possible D match to TRBD1 (5 bases). V shed 2 bases and J shed 4 bases, with 12 bases lying between them. This CDR3 comprises 15 residues. Germline loops: CDR1 LNHDA, CDR2 SQIVND (reference sequence). CDR3 nucleotide sequence: TGTGCCAGTAGTATATCGCAGGGAAGAAATCAGCCCCAGCATTTT. Its translation: CASSISQGRNQPQHF.